This T cell receptor beta chain emerged from a study of blood T cell repertoires in COVID-19. About the research overall: The origin of the acute and convalescent COVID-19 samples was the United States, Italy and Spain. The cDNA or gDNA used as material had been derived from T cells, B-cell-depleted T cells, or PBMCs.

The CDR3 extends over 19 amino acids. Original data processing: Amplification with reference gene primers provided the estimates of nucleated cell counts. Sequenced by immunoSEQ multiplex PCR; TCRdb stores in-frame clones only, minus some. V, J and clone size derive from that table, while D and trimming were established from the DNA sequence. The sample holds approximately 46,000 clones, 84% seen once. The V and J genes are TRBV21-1 and TRBJ2-7; the listed D gene, TRBD2, was not tested against the DNA. TRBV21-1 is deemed a pseudogene. Sample: peripheral blood. The sequence was obtained from a human donor in a cohort sampled during active COVID-19. The CDR3 protein is CASSYPRTSGRSGKGEQYF. CDR3 DNA sequence: TGTGCCAGCAGCTATCCCAGGACTAGCGGGAGAAGTGGGAAGGGCGAGCAGTACTTC.